Listed here are 10 T cell receptor beta chains from one sample, sequenced in a study of blood T cell repertoires in COVID-19. Produced via immunoSEQ multiplex PCR; TCRdb's table is partial and in-frame only. Of approximately 150,000 clones in the sample, 84% were seen once. The material sequenced was peripheral blood. All receptors derive from a woman of 80 years or more with COVID-19, enrolled during active disease.

This chain joins TRBV28 and TRBJ2-7; 9 bases align to TRBD1. The CDR3 loop spans 14 amino acids. CDR1 MDHEN and CDR2 SYDVKM come from the germline V gene. Trimming cost V 5 bases and J 5 bases; bases outside gene matches: 7. The CDR3 reads CASSVGDRAHEQYF. The CDR3 nucleotides read TGTGCCAGCAGTGTCGGGGACAGGGCCCACGAGCAGTACTTC.

The chain joins TRBV7-8 to TRBJ2-7; 9 bases fit TRBD1. With V trimmed by 5 bases and J by 2 bases, 7 bases remained unmatched. Germline CDR1 reads SGHVS; CDR2 reads FQNEAQ. This CDR3 is 15 amino acids long. The CDR3 sequence is CASSPGQGYPYEQYF. DNA of the CDR3: TGTGCCAGCAGCCCGGGACAGGGTTACCCCTACGAGCAGTACTTC.

The chain carries TRBV10-3 and TRBJ2-2, with no clear D. Germline V gene sequence: CDR1 ENHRY, CDR2 SYGVKD. V lost 11 bases to trimming and J lost 7 bases, with 11 bases between them. CDR3 length: 11 residues. The CDR3 bases are TGTGCCGTCGATTCCAGCGGGGAGCTGTTTTTT. Translating it yields CAVDSSGELFF.

This clone was detected only a few times. The chain has TRBV7-8 and TRBJ2-5, with TRBD2 matching 11 bases. The V gene's germline CDR1 is SGHVS and CDR2 FQNEAQ. The CDR3 extends over 16 amino acids. The J segment lost 4 bases and the V segment lost 2 bases, leaving 6 bases of the junction unmatched. CDR3 sequence reads: CASSLMTSGNGETQYF. DNA of the CDR3: TGTGCCAGCAGCTTAATGACTAGCGGGAACGGAGAGACCCAGTACTTC.

This clone was counted between two and nine times. The chain joins TRBV7-2 to TRBJ2-5, with D possibly matching TRBD2 (5 bases). The V end lost 1 base, the J end lost 3 bases, and 6 bases lay between the germline ends. The CDR3 consists of 13 residues. Germline assignment: CDR1 SGHTA and CDR2 FQGNSA. CDR3 loop: CASSLVGEETQYF. In nucleotides, the CDR3 is TGTGCCAGCAGCTTAGTCGGGGAAGAGACCCAGTACTTC.

The chain combines TRBV6-4 with TRBJ2-1; no firm D call. Germline V lookup: CDR1 MRHNA, CDR2 SNTAGT. V lost 2 bases, J lost 2 bases, and 4 bases lay in between. This CDR3 has 13 residues. Here the CDR3 reads CASSDRPYNEQFF. The CDR3 DNA follows: TGTGCCAGCAGTGACCGTCCCTACAATGAGCAGTTCTTC.

The rearrangement uses TRBV27 and TRBJ2-1; 11 nucleotides line up with TRBD2. V was pared by 1 base and J by 4 bases, with 9 bases of the junction left unmatched. The germline V gene has CDR1 MNHEY and CDR2 SMNVEV (reference sequence). The CDR3 runs to 18 residues. CDR3 sequence reads: CASSLLLAGGPAYNEQFF. CDR3 coding DNA: TGTGCCAGCAGTTTATTGCTAGCGGGAGGACCGGCATACAATGAGCAGTTCTTC.

This sequence joins TRBV10-3 and TRBJ2-2; D is possibly TRBD1 (5 bases). There are 15 residues in the CDR3. V gave up 0 bases and J gave up 0 bases, with 5 bases separating them. Looked up from germline, CDR1 is ENHRY and CDR2 is SYGVKD. The CDR3 loop is CAISESQANTGELFF. The CDR3 coding sequence is TGTGCCATCAGTGAGTCACAGGCGAACACCGGGGAGCTGTTTTTT.

The chain uses TRBV5-4 and TRBJ1-1; 9 positions agree with TRBD1. CDR3 size: 15 residues. With 3 bases clipped from V and 3 bases from J, the junction kept 6 bases outside the gene matches. The V gene's germline CDR1 is SGHNT and CDR2 YYREEE (reference sequence). This CDR3 reads CASSSHTGGYTEAFF. CDR3 nucleotides: TGTGCCAGCAGCTCCCATACAGGGGGCTACACTGAAGCTTTCTTT.

The rearrangement links TRBV12-3 or TRBV12-4 to TRBJ1-5; D may be TRBD1 (5 bases). This CDR3 has 13 residues. The V end lost 7 bases, the J end lost 5 bases, and 12 bases lay between the germline ends. CDR3 DNA: TGTGCCAGCAAGCAGGGAGGGGATCAGCCCCAGCATTTT. Its protein is CASKQGGDQPQHF.